One TCR beta chain is described in this entry. The data originate from a study of T cell responses to AZD1222 COVID-19 vaccine. Some clones are missing from TCRdb's copy, which holds only in-frame ones; the method was immunoSEQ multiplex PCR. This sample has about 96,000 clones; about nine tenths occur once, and the top ten carry roughly 1.7%. There are 14 residues in the CDR3. Germline V lookup: CDR1 SGHDT, CDR2 YYEEEE. With 3 bases clipped from V and 0 bases from J, the junction kept 0 bases outside the gene matches. The TCR comes from an adult in good health. V is TRBV5-6 and J is TRBJ1-3, with 7 bases lining up with TRBD1. The starting material was peripheral blood, obtained on day 0 of AZD1222 vaccination. The CDR3 DNA is TGTGCCAGCAGCTACAGGGGCTCTGGAAACACCATATATTTT. Translated: CASSYRGSGNTIYF.